These 9 T cell receptor beta chains came from one sample sequenced in a study of tumor and adjacent non-tumor tissue in lung cancer. The library came from three nested PCR rounds adapted from ARM-PCR protocols. Each CDR3 protein gets one entry after TCRdb re-called the multiplex PCR reads with MiXCR. Of some 120,000 distinct CDR3 sequences listed, approximately 66% are singletons. No cell sorting was done before RNA was extracted from the tissue. The sample comprised lung tumor tissue. These TCRs come from a man in his thirties or forties with non-small cell lung cancer.

The chain combines TRBV11-2 with TRBJ2-7; 7 bases fit TRBD1. V was clipped by 6 bases and J by 3 bases; unmatched bases: 11. The CDR3 spans 15 residues. The germline CDR1 and CDR2 sequences are SGHAT and FQNNGV. The CDR3 reads CASRSIGGDNYEQYF. In nucleotides, the CDR3 is TGTGCCAGCAGGTCCATAGGGGGCGACAACTACGAGCAGTACTTC.

As concerns this clonotype: A read error may account for a junction end that differs from germline. This chain uses TRBV20-1 with TRBJ2-7; D call uncertain. This CDR3 contains 12 residues. Germline V gives CDR1 DFQATT, CDR2 SNEGSKA (reference sequence). As DNA, the CDR3 is TGCAGTGCTTCGATCATACCCTATGAGCAGTACTTC. Translated, it gives CSASIIPYEQYF.

This clonotype appeared once. The junction differs from germline at one of its ends, possibly a read error. This chain connects TRBV28 to TRBJ2-1; D may be TRBD2 (6 bases). Germline CDR1 MDHEN, CDR2 SYDVKM. The CDR3 consists of 18 residues. The CDR3 region has the DNA TGCGCCAGCAAATCCCCCATAGCGGAGAAGAGCTCCTACAATGAGCAGTTCTTC. Translation: CASKSPIAEKSSYNEQFF.

Regarding this clonotype: As the CDR3 is not closed by the conserved phenylalanine or tryptophan, this likely results from a read error. This chain links TRBV11-2 with TRBJ1-3, with D uncertain. Germline V lookup: CDR1 SGHAT, CDR2 FQNNGV. The CDR3 is 13 amino acids. The CDR3 nucleotides read TGTGCTAGCAACTTCCCCGGTGGAAACACCATATATCTT. As protein: CASNFPGGNTIYL.

CDR3 DNA: TGCAGTGCTACACAGGGACCCAGCAATCAGCTCCAGTATTTT. It encodes CSATQGPSNQLQYF. The rearrangement links TRBV20-1 to TRBJ1-5, with D possibly being TRBD1 (6 bases). The J call is in doubt because the DNA end fits TRBJ2-3 better. This CDR3 region has 14 residues. CDR1 DFQATT and CDR2 SNEGSKA come from the germline V gene (reference sequence).

About this clonotype itself: The conserved phenylalanine or tryptophan normally closing the CDR3 is absent here, so this likely arose from a read error. No DNA is shown, since the ends of the CDR3 on it are uncertain; the CDR3 is the one TCRdb lists. J is TRBJ1-2 and V is TRBV4-3. The CDR3 contains 14 residues when both ends are counted. Germline V gene data show CDR1 as LGHNA and CDR2 as YSLEER. The CDR3 protein is CASNQDLKVYGHTL.

This clonotype occurred many times. The CDR3 carries no conserved terminal phenylalanine or tryptophan, so it likely arises from a read error. J is TRBJ2-1 and V is TRBV20-1; 8 bases match TRBD1. CDR1 and CDR2 (germline): DFQATT, SNEGSKA (reference sequence). Germline trimming cut 5 bases from V and 1 base from J; bases unmatched to any gene: 10. This CDR3 has 16 residues. This CDR3 is CSAGPQGALSYNEQFL. For the CDR3, the DNA is TGCAGTGCTGGGCCTCAGGGGGCCCTGTCCTACAATGAGCAGTTCTTA.

Concerning this clonotype itself: A much larger clonotype is one base distant, so this may be a read error. V is TRBV7-9 and J is TRBJ1-2; D is unresolved. The CDR3 sequence is 16 residues long. In germline, CDR1 is SEHNR, CDR2 FQNEAQ (reference sequence). CDR3 coding DNA: TGTGTCAGCAGCTTGGCTCGGACGCAGAATCGTGATGGCTACACCTTC. It specifies CVSSLARTQNRDGYTF.

A remark on this clonotype: Because it lacks the conserved phenylalanine or tryptophan at the end, this CDR3 is likely a read error. The chain combines TRBV11-2 with TRBJ2-5; perhaps TRBD1 as D (5 bases). The CDR3 has 14 amino acids. V lost 3 bases and J lost 10, with 18 bases in between. Germline V lookup: CDR1 SGHAT, CDR2 FQNNGV. The CDR3 nucleotides are TGTGCCAGCAGCTTTCTGCTAACGGACACGATCCAGTACATC. Protein sequence: CASSFLLTDTIQYI.